This is a list of T cell receptor beta chains from one sample in a study of cytomegalovirus exposure and HLA in healthy donors. Data came from immunoSEQ multiplex PCR; TCRdb stores just in-frame clones and leaves some out. The data hold 100,000 to 120,000 clones, with roughly four fifths observed a single time. Input material: PBMCs. These receptors were taken from a woman aged 25 to 45 in good health and CMV-seronegative. Both conserved end residues are trimmed from each CDR3. The order of the fields is V gene, J gene, CDR3 length, CDR3 protein.

TRBV25-1,TRBJ2-2,12,ASGGQMGTGELF
TRBV30,TRBJ1-2,10,AARRQGSGYT
TRBV6-5,TRBJ2-7,13,ASSFKEAGGYEQY
TRBV30,TRBJ1-4,11,AWNTGGGEKLF
TRBV13,TRBJ2-7,12,ASSLQGNNYEQY
TRBV29-1,TRBJ2-7,11,SVVGQGHPEQY
TRBV6-5,TRBJ1-1,12,ASSYGPGIPEAF
TRBV14,TRBJ2-1,13,ASSHAGTAYNEQF
TRBV9,TRBJ1-4,11,ASSVGSGGKLF
TRBV4-1,TRBJ1-3,13,ASSPGTLPGNTIY
TRBV6-5,TRBJ2-7,10,ASSQGSGEQY
TRBV5-1,TRBJ2-3,13,ASSLGSGGRDTQY
TRBV5-1,TRBJ2-3,9,ASSLEDTQY
TRBV18,TRBJ1-5,13,ASSAGTLTNQPQH
TRBV19,TRBJ1-2,12,ASSGHYATYGYT
TRBV29-1,TRBJ2-1,12,SVGGAALYNEQF
TRBV28,TRBJ1-2,13,ASSLNIEGLGGYT
TRBV2,TRBJ2-3,13,ASELSQISTDTQY
TRBV7-2,TRBJ2-7,13,ASSPSGTGQYEQY
TRBV27,TRBJ2-7,12,ASSLRLQGDEQY
TRBV28,TRBJ1-2,17,ASSLPHFTETGGVSGYT
TRBV25-1,TRBJ2-7,11,ASKGQGVNEQY
TRBV11-2,TRBJ1-2,15,ASSLRDGRRPLVGYT
TRBV29-1,TRBJ1-2,12,SASGRGLDYGYT
TRBV4-2,TRBJ2-1,16,ASSQETPLGLGVNEQF
TRBV4-1,TRBJ2-7,12,ASSQGTGNHEQY
TRBV11-2,TRBJ2-7,12,ASSNPTGVYEQY
TRBV5-1,TRBJ1-4,13,ASSPPSGANEKLF
TRBV30,TRBJ1-3,14,AWSVRSRSSGNTIY
TRBV28,TRBJ2-5,9,ASSLGVAQY
TRBV19,TRBJ2-7,11,ATKGHTVGEQY
TRBV7-9,TRBJ1-1,11,ASSTGQGLRAF
TRBV19,TRBJ2-7,13,ASSILPGGGYEQY
TRBV10-3,TRBJ2-1,11,ATGTSGTNEQF
TRBV5-6,TRBJ2-5,12,ASSLSPRKETQY
TRBV14,TRBJ2-5,12,ASSLTSGLETQY
TRBV6-5,TRBJ2-7,11,ASSRQGSYEQY
TRBV2,TRBJ1-2,14,ASSEGTGGVDYGYT
TRBV30,TRBJ2-7,12,AWSITAGGYEQY
TRBV28,TRBJ2-7,12,ASTPLGRTYEQY
TRBV28,TRBJ1-4,15,ASSFLRAGATNEKLF
TRBV5-1,TRBJ2-7,12,ASSLRGGSYEQY
TRBV7-9,TRBJ2-1,13,ASSLGQGAINEQF
TRBV15,TRBJ1-2,13,ATSREGTGDYGYT
TRBV7-2,TRBJ2-1,13,ASSLASYRDNEQF
TRBV13,TRBJ2-7,13,ASSLGGGETYEQY
TRBV4-2,TRBJ2-7,11,ASSHLDRHEQY
TRBV4-3,TRBJ1-3,15,ASSQLQTGSSGNTIY
TRBV5-1,TRBJ1-4,14,ASSTGDGGLVGKLF
TRBV29-1,TRBJ2-7,16,SAITSGQGTRGGYEQY
TRBV28,TRBJ2-7,11,ASQAGGRNEQY
TRBV9,TRBJ1-1,12,ASSFTGDNTEAF
TRBV7-2,TRBJ1-1,12,ASSVDRGTFEAF
TRBV6-5,TRBJ1-2,13,ASRPPYRGGNGYT
TRBV6-5,TRBJ1-1,10,ASSPVPGHLF
TRBV7-8,TRBJ2-1,12,ASSPDRYYNEQF
TRBV19,TRBJ1-1,10,ASSNGGTEAF